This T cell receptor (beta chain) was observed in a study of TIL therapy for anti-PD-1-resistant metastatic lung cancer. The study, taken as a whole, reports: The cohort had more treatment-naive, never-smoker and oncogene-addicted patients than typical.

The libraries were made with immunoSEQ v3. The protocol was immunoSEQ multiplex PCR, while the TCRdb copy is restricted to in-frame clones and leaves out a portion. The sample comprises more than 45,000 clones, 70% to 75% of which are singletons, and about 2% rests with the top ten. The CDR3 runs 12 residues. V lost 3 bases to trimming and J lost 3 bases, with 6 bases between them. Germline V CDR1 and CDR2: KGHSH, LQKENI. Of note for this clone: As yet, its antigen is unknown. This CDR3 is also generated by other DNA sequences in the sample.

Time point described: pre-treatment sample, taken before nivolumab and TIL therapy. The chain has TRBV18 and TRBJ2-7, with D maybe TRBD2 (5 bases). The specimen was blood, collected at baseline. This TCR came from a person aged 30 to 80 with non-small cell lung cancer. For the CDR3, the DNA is TGTGCCAGCTCACCCGGAGGCTACGAGCAGTACTTC. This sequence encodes CASSPGGYEQYF.